Below, 22 T cell receptor beta chains from the same sample are listed, as sequenced in a study of T-cell memory formation after mild COVID-19 (dated by TCRdb to 2020 to 2023). The receptor library was made with 5' RACE. The run used an Illumina NovaSeq 6000. TCRdb handled the public reads itself, with Q25 trimming in fastp and clone calling in MiXCR, and kept productive beta chains. Here each entry gathers all rows of one CDR3 protein and keeps the most common genes and DNA. The sample table shows approximately 190,000 distinct CDR3 sequences, and about 18% are seen once. Together, the top ten hold 2.4% of the sample. Sequencing used PBMCs or a T cell subset sorted from them (not recorded which). The receptors were sampled from an adult woman who had mild COVID-19 (a few samples of this study predate the infection). The sample titles of this study are shuffled in the database, so cell type and time point are left out; the donor was told from shared clones.

V is TRBV13 and J is TRBJ1-1, with D maybe TRBD1 (6 bases). The CDR3 spans 15 residues. V was pared by 5 bases and J by 1 base, with 14 bases between. Germline-derived CDR1 and CDR2 are PRHDT and FYEKMQ (reference sequence). The CDR3 nucleotides are TGTGCCAGCAGCCCAGACAGGTTCCCGAACACTGAAGCTTTCTTT. Its translation: CASSPDRFPNTEAFF.

Only a few counts were recorded for this clonotype. The chain is built from TRBV18 and TRBJ2-5; weak D call: TRBD2 (5 bases). V lost 0 bases, J lost 5 bases, and 10 bases lay in between. This CDR3 has 14 amino acids. Germline-derived CDR1 and CDR2 are KGHSH and LQKENI. DNA of the CDR3: TGTGCCAGCTCACCACCGGGGTCGGGGGAGACCCAGTACTTC. Its protein is CASSPPGSGETQYF.

The gene calls are TRBV27 and TRBJ2-3; D ambiguous. The CDR3 contains 15 residues. V lost 5 bases, J lost 0 bases, and 12 bases lay in between. Germline V lookup: CDR1 MNHEY, CDR2 SMNVEV (reference sequence). For the CDR3, the DNA is TGTGCCAGCAGTCCTGACGGAACTAGCACAGATACGCAGTATTTT. Protein: CASSPDGTSTDTQYF.

There are a few counts of this clonotype. The rearrangement joins TRBV20-1 to TRBJ1-6, with D hard to call. Germline V gene lookup returns CDR1 DFQATT and CDR2 SNEGSKA (reference sequence). The CDR3 totals 13 residues. Trimming cost V 6 bases and J 7 bases, with 13 bases left between them. In nucleotides, the CDR3 is TGCAGTGCGCGACGGGCGGCCAATTCACCCCTCCACTTT. Residues: CSARRAANSPLHF.

This clonotype was found a few times. The chain employs TRBV20-1 and TRBJ2-3, with D perhaps assigned TRBD1 or TRBD2 (5 bases each). CDR1 DFQATT and CDR2 SNEGSKA come from the germline V gene (reference sequence). The CDR3 loop spans 12 amino acids. V lost 3 bases to trimming and J lost 5 bases, with 9 bases between them. Here the CDR3 DNA reads TGCAGTGCTAGTCGGGACCTAGATACGCAGTATTTT. Amino acids: CSASRDLDTQYF.

This clonotype was seen a handful of times. The chain carries TRBV7-2 and TRBJ1-4; tentatively, D is TRBD1 (5 bases). This CDR3 is built from 18 residues. Germline assignment: CDR1 SGHTA and CDR2 FQGNSA. V shed 2 bases and J shed 0 bases, with 16 bases lying between them. CDR3 sequence reads: CASSLIIAGDATNEKLFF. The CDR3 coding sequence is TGTGCCAGCAGCTTAATTATCGCGGGGGACGCAACTAATGAAAAACTGTTTTTT.

This clonotype came up a few times. J is TRBJ2-6 and V is TRBV12-3 or TRBV12-4; weak D call: TRBD1 (5 bases). The CDR3 has 17 amino acids. Trimming took 5 bases from V and 0 from J, leaving 14 bases between them. CDR3 nucleotides: TGTGCCAGCAGTCACCAGGGATTTCGCTCTGGGGCCAACGTCCTGACTTTC. Translation: CASSHQGFRSGANVLTF.

This chain uses TRBV2 with TRBJ1-6; D unresolved. Germline lookup yields CDR1 SNHLY and CDR2 FYNNEI. The CDR3 length is 13 residues. Between the trimmed V and J ends, which lost 4 bases and 7 bases, there was a span of 8 bases. The CDR3 DNA reads TGTGCCAGCAGTGGGCAGTGGAATTCACCCCTCCACTTT. The encoded protein is CASSGQWNSPLHF.

The chain has TRBV3-1 and TRBJ2-7; 9 positions match TRBD2. The CDR3 totals 14 residues. The J segment lost 9 bases and the V segment lost 1 base, leaving 7 bases of the junction unmatched. Germline V gives CDR1 LGHDT, CDR2 YNNKEL (reference sequence). The DNA for the CDR3 is TGTGCCAGCAGCCAAGTTAGCGGGAGATCGGGGCAGTACTTC. It encodes CASSQVSGRSGQYF.

J is TRBJ1-4 and V is TRBV5-1, with D unclear. V lost 1 base, J lost 3 bases, and 10 bases lay in between. CDR3 length: 15 amino acids. Germline-derived CDR1 and CDR2 are SGHRS and YFSETQ. The CDR3 DNA reads TGCGCCAGCAGCTTGAGGGTAGCGGCTAATGAAAAACTGTTTTTT. Its translation is CASSLRVAANEKLFF.

CDR3 nucleotides: TGTGCCAGCAGTTTACGAAGAGAGGGAAATTCACCCCTCCACTTT. This gives the protein CASSLRREGNSPLHF. This sequence joins TRBV27 and TRBJ1-6, with D unclear. Germline V gene lookup returns CDR1 MNHEY and CDR2 SMNVEV (reference sequence). The V gene lost 2 bases and the J gene lost 7 bases, with 12 bases spanning the gap. The CDR3 runs 15 residues.

This clonotype was seen a handful of times. The CDR3 DNA reads as TGCAGTGCGGGACAGGGAACTGGGAACACTGAAGCTTTCTTT. Its protein product is CSAGQGTGNTEAFF. This chain joins TRBV20-1 and TRBJ1-1; 9 bases align to TRBD1. The CDR3 covers 14 residues. V shed 6 bases and J 1 base; nucleotides not matched to a gene: 6. Germline CDR1 and CDR2: DFQATT and SNEGSKA (reference sequence).

This clonotype has a count of ten or more. The chain employs TRBV2 and TRBJ2-7, with D possibly being TRBD1 (6 bases). The CDR3 length is 14 residues. V dropped 7 bases and J dropped 2 bases, with 15 bases sitting between them. Germline CDR1 reads SNHLY; CDR2 reads FYNNEI. CDR3 protein: CASKIQGTAYEQYF. As DNA, the CDR3 is TGTGCCAGCAAGATACAGGGTACCGCCTACGAGCAGTACTTC.

V gene TRBV29-1 combines with J gene TRBJ1-1; 8 nucleotides match TRBD1. V lost 7 bases to trimming and J lost 5 bases; unmatched junction nucleotides: 6. The CDR3 is made up of 12 amino acids. Per germline, CDR1 SQVTM and CDR2 ANQGSEA. This chain's CDR3 is CSGWDRTTEAFF. The DNA of the CDR3 is TGCAGCGGGTGGGACAGGACAACTGAAGCTTTCTTT. Full variable domain (outside the CDR3, taken from reference TRBV29-1 and TRBJ1-1): SAVISQKPSRDICQRGTSLTIQCQVDSQVTMMFWYRQQPGQSLTLIATANQGSEATYESGFVIDKFPISRPNLTFSTLTVSNMSPEDSSIYLCSGWDRTTEAFFGQGTRLTVV.

The chain has TRBV19 and TRBJ2-1; D is unclear. This CDR3 region has 15 residues. Germline CDR1 LNHDA, CDR2 SQIVND (reference sequence). V dropped 4 bases and J dropped 8 bases, with 18 bases sitting between them. The DNA of the CDR3 is TGTGCCAGTAGTACTCCGGAGCGCAGCCTGCATGAGCAGTTCTTC. Its protein product is CASSTPERSLHEQFF.

The chain joins TRBV12-3 or TRBV12-4 to TRBJ1-5, with a tentative D call TRBD1 (6 bases). V gave up 6 bases and J gave up 4 bases, with 10 bases separating them. There are 13 residues in the CDR3. CDR3 protein: CASRPTGNQPQHF. The CDR3 DNA sequence: TGTGCCAGCAGGCCCACAGGGAATCAGCCCCAGCATTTT.

The table lists this clonotype with a few counts. This chain uses TRBV20-1 with TRBJ1-1, with D possibly being TRBD1 (5 bases). Germline V gene lookup returns CDR1 DFQATT and CDR2 SNEGSKA (reference sequence). The length of the CDR3 is 14 residues. The V and J ends lost 1 base and 10 bases respectively, with 19 bases between them. Written as DNA, the CDR3 is TGCAGTGCTAGAGTCCGGGCAGGGAGCGCGACAGCTTTCTTT. It codes for CSARVRAGSATAFF.

The V gene is TRBV15, the J gene TRBJ2-7; D is uncertain. There are 15 residues in the CDR3. Germline CDR1 reads LNHNV; CDR2 reads YYDKDF (reference sequence). V lost 1 base and J 0 bases, leaving 10 bases between the germline ends. The CDR3 DNA reads as TGTGCCACCAGCAGAGTAAGGGTGGGCTCCTACGAGCAGTACTTC. This codes for CATSRVRVGSYEQYF.

This chain connects TRBV20-1 to TRBJ2-7; 10 bases line up with TRBD1. Germline V gene data show CDR1 as DFQATT and CDR2 as SNEGSKA (reference sequence). The trim removed 6 bases at V and 3 bases at J, leaving 8 bases unmatched. This CDR3 comprises 14 residues. This CDR3 is CSAGHGTGDYEQYF. The CDR3 nucleotides are TGCAGTGCCGGTCACGGGACAGGGGACTACGAGCAGTACTTC.

Here the CDR3 DNA reads TGCAGTGCTAGACTTCGGCCTACTAGCAGGGCAGATACGCAGTATTTT. It is translated as CSARLRPTSRADTQYF. The chain carries TRBV20-1 and TRBJ2-3; the D gene is possibly TRBD2 (6 bases). The CDR3 sequence is 16 residues long. Germline assignment: CDR1 DFQATT and CDR2 SNEGSKA (reference sequence). V lost 2 bases to trimming and J lost 4 bases, with 19 bases between them.

This clonotype was recorded a few times. The rearrangement links TRBV15 to TRBJ1-3, with D perhaps matching TRBD1 (5 bases). The germline CDR1 and CDR2 sequences are LNHNV and YYDKDF (reference sequence). With 0 bases removed from V and 6 bases from J, the gap between germline ends came to 12 bases. The CDR3 extends over 15 amino acids. CDR3 region: CATSRDGPGTNTIYF. CDR3 DNA: TGTGCCACCAGCAGAGATGGGCCAGGGACAAACACCATATATTTT. The variable domain in full, completed from reference TRBV15 and TRBJ1-3, reads DAMVIQNPRYQVTQFGKPVTLSCSQTLNHNVMYWYQQKSSQAPKLLFHYYDKDFNNEADTPDNFQSRRPNTSFCFLDIRSPGLGDTAMYLCATSRDGPGTNTIYFGEGSWLTVV.

This clonotype turned up a few times. The chain links TRBV28 to TRBJ2-5; no firm D call. Germline-derived CDR1 and CDR2 are MDHEN and SYDVKM. This CDR3 spans 11 amino acids. V lost 3 bases, J lost 4 bases, and 3 bases lay in between. The chain's CDR3 is CASSFVETQYF. The CDR3 nucleotides read TGTGCCAGCAGTTTCGTAGAGACCCAGTACTTC.